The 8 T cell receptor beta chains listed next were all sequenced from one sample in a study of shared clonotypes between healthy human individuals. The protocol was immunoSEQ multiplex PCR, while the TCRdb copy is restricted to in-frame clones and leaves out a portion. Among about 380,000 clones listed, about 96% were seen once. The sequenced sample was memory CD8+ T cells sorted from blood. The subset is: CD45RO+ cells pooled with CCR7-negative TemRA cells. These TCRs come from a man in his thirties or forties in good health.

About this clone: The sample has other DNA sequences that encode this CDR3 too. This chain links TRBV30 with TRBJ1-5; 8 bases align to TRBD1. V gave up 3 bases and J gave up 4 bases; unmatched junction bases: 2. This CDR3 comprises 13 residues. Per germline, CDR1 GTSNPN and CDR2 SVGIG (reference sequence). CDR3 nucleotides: TGTGCCTGGAGCCACAGGGGGAATCAGCCCCAGCATTTT. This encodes CAWSHRGNQPQHF.

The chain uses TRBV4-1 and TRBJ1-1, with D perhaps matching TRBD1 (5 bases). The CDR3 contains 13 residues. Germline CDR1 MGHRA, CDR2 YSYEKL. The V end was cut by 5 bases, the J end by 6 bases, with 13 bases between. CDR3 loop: CASSRGVGAEAFF. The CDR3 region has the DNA TGCGCCAGCAGCAGAGGGGTAGGGGCTGAAGCTTTCTTT.

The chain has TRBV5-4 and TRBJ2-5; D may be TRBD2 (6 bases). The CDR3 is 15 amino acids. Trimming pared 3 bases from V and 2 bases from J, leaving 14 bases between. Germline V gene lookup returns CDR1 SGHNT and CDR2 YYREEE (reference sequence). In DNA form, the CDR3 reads TGTGCCAGCAGCTCAACCCGGGACTTTCAAGAGACCCAGTACTTC. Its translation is CASSSTRDFQETQYF.

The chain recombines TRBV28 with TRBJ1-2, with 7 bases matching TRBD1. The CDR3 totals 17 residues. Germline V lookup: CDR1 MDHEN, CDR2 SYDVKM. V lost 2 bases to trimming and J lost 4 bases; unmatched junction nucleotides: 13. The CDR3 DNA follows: TGTGCCAGCAGTTTACCTCAATGGGTCAGGGGGGTCTATGGCTACACCTTC. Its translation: CASSLPQWVRGVYGYTF.

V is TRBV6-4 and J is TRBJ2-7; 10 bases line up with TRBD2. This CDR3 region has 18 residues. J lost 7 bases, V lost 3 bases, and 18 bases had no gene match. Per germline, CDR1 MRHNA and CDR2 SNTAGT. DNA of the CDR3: TGTGCCAGCAGTGATCAGGTAGCGGGAGGATATAGATCGTGGGAGCAGTACTTC. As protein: CASSDQVAGGYRSWEQYF.

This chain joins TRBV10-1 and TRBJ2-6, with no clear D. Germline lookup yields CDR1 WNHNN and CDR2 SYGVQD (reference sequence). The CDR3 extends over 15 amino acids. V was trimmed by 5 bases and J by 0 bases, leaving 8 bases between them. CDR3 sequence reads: CASSQGISGANVLTF. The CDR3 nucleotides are TGCGCCAGCAGTCAAGGGATCTCTGGGGCCAACGTCCTGACTTTC.

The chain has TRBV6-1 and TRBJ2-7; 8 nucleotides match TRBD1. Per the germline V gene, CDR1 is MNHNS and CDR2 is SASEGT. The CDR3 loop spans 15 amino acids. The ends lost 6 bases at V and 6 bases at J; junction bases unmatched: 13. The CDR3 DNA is TGTGCCAGCAGATCCTGGACAGGGAGGTTAGGCGAGCAGTACTTC. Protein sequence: CASRSWTGRLGEQYF.

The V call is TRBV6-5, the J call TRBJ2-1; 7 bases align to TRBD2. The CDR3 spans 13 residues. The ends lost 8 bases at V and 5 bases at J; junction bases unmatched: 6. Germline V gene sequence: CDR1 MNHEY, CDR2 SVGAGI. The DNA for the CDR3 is TGTGCCAGCGCATGGGGGGGTAACAATGAGCAGTTCTTC. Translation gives CASAWGGNNEQFF.